These 17 T cell receptor beta chains came from one sample sequenced in a study of blood T cell repertoires in COVID-19. Method: immunoSEQ multiplex PCR; TCRdb's copy keeps in-frame clones and lacks some. The table records roughly 65,000 clones, approximately 94% of them present only once. The sample comprised peripheral blood. The receptors here all came from a man aged 70 or older with active COVID-19.

V and J are TRBV6-5 and TRBJ1-5; D gene uncertain. The CDR3 consists of 14 residues. Germline V gene data show CDR1 as MNHEY and CDR2 as SVGAGI. V gave up 6 bases and J gave up 1 base, with 10 bases separating them. The CDR3 sequence is CASRAGLSNQPQHF. CDR3 nucleotide sequence: TGTGCCAGCAGGGCGGGGTTAAGCAATCAGCCCCAGCATTTT.

The V gene is TRBV11-2, the J gene TRBJ2-5, with TRBD2 as a possible D gene (6 bases). V lost 1 base, J lost 5 bases, and 17 bases lay in between. The CDR3 consists of 16 residues. Germline assignment: CDR1 SGHAT and CDR2 FQNNGV. The CDR3 DNA sequence: TGTGCCAGCAGCTTAGTCTCGGGGGTTTTTACGGAGACCCAGTACTTC. It yields the protein CASSLVSGVFTETQYF.

The rearrangement uses TRBV7-3 and TRBJ1-1; the D is unclear. CDR1 and CDR2 (germline): SGHTA, FQGTGA. Between the trimmed V and J ends, which lost 3 bases and 1 base, there was a span of 6 bases. This CDR3 is built from 13 residues. The CDR3 loop reads CASSLRQNTEAFF. The CDR3 nucleotides are TGTGCCAGCAGCTTGAGACAGAACACTGAAGCTTTCTTT.

The chain has TRBV6-1 and TRBJ2-7; D is perhaps TRBD2 (5 bases). The ends were cut back, 3 bases at V and 2 bases at J, with 11 bases in the middle. This CDR3 region has 14 residues. The germline V gene encodes CDR1 MNHNS and CDR2 SASEGT. CDR3 loop: CASSDRTHPYEQYV. The CDR3 DNA reads as TGTGCCAGCAGTGATAGGACTCACCCCTACGAGCAGTACGTC.

This sequence joins TRBV4-3 and TRBJ1-1; TRBD1 might be the D (5 bases). The germline gives CDR1 LGHNA, CDR2 YSLEER. Trimming pared 0 bases from V and 8 bases from J, leaving 13 bases between. The CDR3 is made up of 14 amino acids. The CDR3 loop is CASSQDRAGGEAFF. The CDR3 bases are TGCGCCAGCAGCCAAGACAGGGCCGGGGGGGAAGCTTTCTTT.

J is TRBJ2-2 and V is TRBV7-8, with TRBD1 matching 10 bases. CDR3 length: 16 residues. J was trimmed by 4 bases and V by 3 bases; bases with no gene match: 5. CDR1 is SGHVS, CDR2 FQNEAQ, per germline. CDR3 loop: CASSLTRTGGTGELFF. In DNA, the CDR3 is TGTGCCAGCAGCTTGACTAGGACAGGGGGCACCGGGGAGCTGTTTTTT.

V is TRBV2 and J is TRBJ2-5; D is unresolved. CDR1 is SNHLY and CDR2 is FYNNEI in the germline V gene. The CDR3 has 11 amino acids. V shed 8 bases and J shed 4 bases, with 8 bases lying between them. The DNA for the CDR3 is TGTGCCAGCGGCCTTGGAGAGACCCAGTACTTC. This encodes CASGLGETQYF.

This chain joins TRBV7-3 and TRBJ1-1, with D unresolved. Looked up from germline, CDR1 is SGHTA and CDR2 is FQGTGA. The CDR3 extends over 14 amino acids. Deletions cut 6 bases from V and 4 bases from J, with 15 bases between. The CDR3 sequence: CASSRGPGFTEAFF. The CDR3 DNA is TGTGCCAGCAGTAGAGGACCGGGGTTCACTGAAGCTTTCTTT.

The genes are TRBV28 and TRBJ1-4; D is uncertain. V gave up 2 bases and J gave up 3 bases, with 13 bases separating them. The CDR3 runs 16 residues. Germline lookup yields CDR1 MDHEN and CDR2 SYDVKM. The CDR3 DNA is TGTGCCAGCAGTTTACGTACGGGGTTGGCTAATGAAAAACTGTTTTTT. Translation gives CASSLRTGLANEKLFF.

The genes are TRBV2 and TRBJ2-1, with 9 positions matching TRBD2. Germline V gene sequence: CDR1 SNHLY, CDR2 FYNNEI. The length of the CDR3 is 14 residues. J lost 3 bases, V lost 5 bases, and 2 bases had no gene match. The CDR3 nucleotides are TGTGCCAGCAGTTTAGCGGGGGTCTACAATGAGCAGTTCTTC. It yields the protein CASSLAGVYNEQFF.

This CDR3 is CASSFGGPGELFF. The CDR3 DNA reads as TGTGCCAGCAGTTTCGGAGGTCCCGGGGAGCTGTTTTTT. The gene calls are TRBV6-2 or TRBV6-3 and TRBJ2-2; D might be TRBD2 (5 bases). The CDR3 length is 13 residues. V lost 4 bases and J lost 6, with 9 bases in between. In germline, CDR1 is MNHEY, CDR2 SVGEGT.

This rearrangement joins TRBV7-2 to TRBJ2-7; 10 bases line up with TRBD1. Germline assignment: CDR1 SGHTA and CDR2 FQGNSA. The CDR3 sequence is 17 residues long. V lost 5 bases and J lost 0; bases outside the gene matches: 10. Here the CDR3 DNA reads TGTGCCAGCAGCCCTCCGATGGGACAGGGGAGCTCCTACGAGCAGTACTTC. Encoded protein: CASSPPMGQGSSYEQYF.

The rearrangement uses TRBV19 and TRBJ2-5, with 9 positions matching TRBD2. CDR3 length: 16 amino acids. Germline loops: CDR1 LNHDA, CDR2 SQIVND (reference sequence). The trim removed 4 bases at V and 0 bases at J, leaving 6 bases unmatched. The CDR3 here is CASSSGGETYQETQYF. The CDR3 bases are TGTGCCAGTAGTAGCGGGGGGGAGACGTACCAAGAGACCCAGTACTTC.

The gene calls are TRBV4-2 and TRBJ2-2; 9 bases agree with TRBD1. Germline trimming cut 5 bases from V and 5 bases from J; bases unmatched to any gene: 12. The CDR3 runs to 17 residues. CDR1 is LGHNA and CDR2 is YNFKEQ in the germline V gene. CDR3 protein: CASSGNFWTGDTGELFF. Here the CDR3 DNA reads TGTGCCAGCAGCGGTAATTTTTGGACAGGGGATACCGGGGAGCTGTTTTTT.

The gene calls are TRBV11-3 and TRBJ2-3; D unresolved. The CDR3 extends over 14 amino acids. V was shortened by 1 base and J by 1 base, with 6 bases between the two germline ends. Germline V CDR1 and CDR2: SGHNT, YENEEA. The CDR3 nucleotides read TGTGCCAGCAGCTTAGTCTCGGGCACAGATACGCAGTATTTT. Residues: CASSLVSGTDTQYF.

This clone showed up just once. The genes are TRBV6-5 and TRBJ1-6; 9 bases map to TRBD1. This CDR3 has 13 amino acids. Germline lookup yields CDR1 MNHEY and CDR2 SVGAGI. V was clipped by 9 bases and J by 7 bases; unmatched bases: 4. CDR3 loop: CASTGQGNSPLHF. CDR3 nucleotides: TGTGCCAGTACGGGACAGGGCAATTCACCCCTCCACTTT.

The CDR3 DNA reads TGTGCCAGCAGACCTCAGGGGTCCCAGCCCCAGCATTTT. It codes for CASRPQGSQPQHF. The chain couples TRBV6-2 or TRBV6-3 to TRBJ1-5; a weak D match, TRBD1 (6 bases). Trimming removed 6 bases from V and 7 bases from J, with 13 bases in between. This CDR3 is built from 13 residues. The germline CDR1 and CDR2 sequences are MNHEY and SVGEGT.